Below are 16 T cell receptor beta chains sequenced from a single sample in a study of Ad26.COV2.S vaccination and SARS-CoV-2 variants. TCRdb keeps only in-frame clones here, not all; method: immunoSEQ multiplex PCR. The data contain approximately 350,000 clones, around 90% of them singletons. As to treatment: some 20 received Ad26.COV2.S at low or high dose, single or two shots; about 5 received placebo; per-sample allocation not given. Samples were taken on day 63 after the first vaccine or placebo injection. Sequencing was performed on peripheral blood, taken in a trial of Ad26.COV2.S vaccine versus placebo. Receptors originate from a person between 18 and 59 years old who received the Ad26.COV2.S COVID-19 vaccine or a placebo.

The chain recombines TRBV19 with TRBJ2-1, with 10 bases fitting TRBD2. The length of the CDR3 is 17 residues. After removal of 3 bases from V and 2 bases from J, the junction contained 7 bases not matched to a gene. Germline CDR1 LNHDA, CDR2 SQIVND (reference sequence). The CDR3 DNA reads as TGTGCCAGTAGTATGGGGAGCGGGGGGGCCCCCTACAATGAGCAGTTCTTC. This translates into CASSMGSGGAPYNEQFF. The entire variable domain, with the rest obtained from reference TRBV19 and TRBJ2-1, is as follows: DGGITQSPKYLFRKEGQNVTLSCEQNLNHDAMYWYRQDPGQGLRLIYYSQIVNDFQKGDIAEGYSVSREKKESFPLTVTSAQKNPTAFYLCASSMGSGGAPYNEQFFGPGTRLTVL.

V gene TRBV14 combines with J gene TRBJ2-7; no clear D gene. Germline values: CDR1 SGHDN, CDR2 FVKESK. Trimming stripped 2 bases from V and 7 bases from J, with 12 bases between. This CDR3 has 13 residues. The CDR3 spells CASSQRLVGEQYF. For the CDR3, the DNA is TGTGCCAGCAGCCAACGCCTGGTGGGGGAGCAGTACTTC.

V usage is TRBV9 and J usage is TRBJ1-1; possibly TRBD1 for D (5 bases). V was pared by 3 bases and J by 7 bases, with 19 bases between. The germline CDR1 and CDR2 sequences are SGDLS and YYNGEE. This CDR3 spans 15 amino acids. The CDR3 coding sequence is TGTGCCAGCAGCGCGTCCCCCGGGGCCACCTTTGAAGCTTTCTTT. This gives the protein CASSASPGATFEAFF.

This chain uses TRBV30 with TRBJ2-2, with TRBD2 as a possible D gene (5 bases). Germline loops: CDR1 GTSNPN, CDR2 SVGIG (reference sequence). The CDR3 length is 13 residues. V was cut by 0 bases and J by 5 bases, with 7 bases left in between. The CDR3 loop is CAWSVTGTGELFF. CDR3 coding DNA: TGTGCCTGGAGTGTTACGGGAACCGGGGAGCTGTTTTTT.

The chain combines TRBV29-1 with TRBJ2-6, with 7 bases identical to TRBD1. The V and J ends lost 2 bases and 2 bases, in that order; junction bases with no gene match: 6. Germline values: CDR1 SQVTM, CDR2 ANQGSEA. The CDR3 covers 16 residues. CDR3 protein: CSVERPGGAGANVLTF. The CDR3 DNA is TGCAGCGTTGAACGGCCAGGGGGAGCTGGGGCCAACGTCCTGACTTTC.

The chain recombines TRBV19 with TRBJ2-7; 10 nucleotides match TRBD2. CDR3 length equals 16 residues. The germline gives CDR1 LNHDA, CDR2 SQIVND (reference sequence). Losses at the gene ends were 3 bases for V and 1 base for J; bases not matched to a gene: 6. Written as DNA, the CDR3 is TGTGCCAGTAGTATGTCTAGCGGGGGCTATTCCTACGAGCAGTACTTC. Amino acid sequence: CASSMSSGGYSYEQYF. The variable domain in full, with the rest retrieved from reference TRBV19 and TRBJ2-7, is DGGITQSPKYLFRKEGQNVTLSCEQNLNHDAMYWYRQDPGQGLRLIYYSQIVNDFQKGDIAEGYSVSREKKESFPLTVTSAQKNPTAFYLCASSMSSGGYSYEQYFGPGTRLTVT.

CDR3 sequence reads: CASSWMDRRTEAFF. The DNA for the CDR3 is TGTGCCAGCAGCTGGATGGACAGGCGGACTGAAGCTTTCTTT. The V gene is TRBV2, the J gene TRBJ1-1, with 7 bases lining up with TRBD1. This CDR3 has 14 amino acids. The ends lost 6 bases at V and 5 bases at J; junction bases unmatched: 9. CDR1 and CDR2 from the germline V gene are SNHLY and FYNNEI.

CDR3 DNA: TGTGCCAGCAGCTCCCCGGGACTAGCTACAGATACGCAGTATTTT. It codes for CASSSPGLATDTQYF. The chain uses TRBV11-2 and TRBJ2-3, with 9 bases aligning to TRBD2. The ends lost 4 bases at V and 3 bases at J; junction bases unmatched: 5. Per the germline V gene, CDR1 is SGHAT and CDR2 is FQNNGV. This CDR3 is 15 amino acids long.

The chain links TRBV4-1 to TRBJ1-2; D is unclear. Germline V gives CDR1 MGHRA, CDR2 YSYEKL. Between the trimmed V and J ends, which lost 3 bases and 0 bases, there was a span of 2 bases. The CDR3 is 12 residues long. CDR3 amino acids: CASSHSNYGYTF. The CDR3 DNA follows: TGCGCCAGCAGCCATTCTAACTATGGCTACACCTTC.

The gene calls are TRBV12-3 or TRBV12-4 and TRBJ1-2; D ambiguous. CDR3 length equals 12 residues. The ends were cut back, 6 bases at V and 8 bases at J, with 13 bases in the middle. CDR3 region: CASSPRPLGYTF. The CDR3 bases are TGTGCCAGCAGCCCCCGACCGTTGGGCTACACCTTC.

In this sample, this clone turned up a few times. V and J are TRBV7-3 and TRBJ2-5; TRBD2 aligns across 9 bases. Losses at the gene ends were 5 bases for V and 3 bases for J; bases not matched to a gene: 7. Germline CDR1 reads SGHTA; CDR2 reads FQGTGA. The CDR3 runs 15 residues. This CDR3 is CASSLGLADEETQYF. The CDR3 DNA reads as TGTGCCAGCAGCCTGGGACTAGCAGATGAAGAGACCCAGTACTTC.

The count of this clone is one. The chain employs TRBV30 and TRBJ2-1; D uncertain. The CDR3 sequence is 12 residues long. CDR1 is GTSNPN and CDR2 is SVGIG in the germline V gene (reference sequence). Trimming took 0 bases from V and 11 from J, leaving 11 bases between them. The CDR3 reads CAWSVNGNKQFF. In nucleotides, the CDR3 is TGTGCCTGGAGTGTCAATGGAAATAAGCAGTTCTTC.

The chain employs TRBV6-2 or TRBV6-3 and TRBJ1-5; D unresolved. Between the trimmed V and J ends, which lost 2 bases and 2 bases, there was a span of 22 bases. The CDR3 is made up of 19 amino acids. Germline V gene data show CDR1 as MNHEY and CDR2 as SVGEGT. The CDR3 nucleotides read TGTGCCAGCAGTTACGACCAAATGGGGAGGGCCCCTGGCAATCAGCCCCAGCATTTT. It translates to CASSYDQMGRAPGNQPQHF.

A few counts support this clone. The chain couples TRBV7-9 to TRBJ2-3; D perhaps matches TRBD1 (5 bases). V was shortened by 3 bases and J by 2 bases, with 9 bases between the two germline ends. This CDR3 has 14 residues. The germline V gene encodes CDR1 SEHNR and CDR2 FQNEAQ (reference sequence). The CDR3 protein is CASSFSGPTDTQYF. CDR3 nucleotide sequence: TGTGCCAGCAGCTTCTCAGGGCCCACAGATACGCAGTATTTT.

The chain couples TRBV4-3 to TRBJ1-6, with TRBD1 matching over 8 bases. This CDR3 contains 17 residues. Trimming at V came to 0 bases and at J to 6 bases, leaving 7 bases not matched to a gene. CDR1 is LGHNA and CDR2 is YSLEER in the germline V gene. The CDR3 here is CASSQDLVTGVNSPLHF. The CDR3 DNA reads as TGCGCCAGCAGCCAAGACTTAGTGACAGGGGTTAATTCACCCCTCCACTTT.

The genes are TRBV23-1 and TRBJ1-5; 9 bases agree with TRBD1. TRBV23-1 is treated as an ORF (open reading frame) with a function not yet certain. V lost 6 bases, J lost 2 bases, and 8 bases stayed unmatched. The CDR3 is 16 amino acids. For the CDR3, the DNA is TGCGCCAGCAGGCCCCCGGACAGGGGTGGCAATCAGCCCCAGCATTTT. Amino acid sequence: CASRPPDRGGNQPQHF.